These 27 T cell receptor beta chains were sequenced from one sample in a study of T cell responses to AZD1222 COVID-19 vaccine (dated by TCRdb to the early 2020s). What this sample's time point label stands for: about 28 days (+/-7) after the second vaccine dose. Library preparation used the immunoSEQ multiplex PCR assay. This is the immuneACCESS table as TCRdb keeps it, with only in-frame sequences that have V and J called. A part of the clones is gone; compared with another copy, unresolved V genes explain less than half, and the rest is unexplained. The sample table shows some 100,000 clones, and approximately 90% are seen once. Roughly 4% of the sample rests with the top ten. Source: peripheral blood, taken 28 days after the second AZD1222 dose. Source of these receptors: an adult who received the AZD1222 COVID-19 vaccine.

The CDR3 nucleotides read TGTGCCAGCAACAGGGTCGATCAGCCCCAGCATTTT. This codes for CASNRVDQPQHF. V usage is TRBV2 and J usage is TRBJ1-5, with D tentatively TRBD1 (6 bases). V was shortened by 7 bases and J by 5 bases, with 9 bases between the two germline ends. The CDR3 has 12 amino acids. Germline V gene sequence: CDR1 SNHLY, CDR2 FYNNEI.

This chain joins TRBV5-5 and TRBJ1-2, with 12 nucleotides matching TRBD1. The V and J ends lost 9 bases and 6 bases, in that order; junction bases with no gene match: 12. Germline lookup yields CDR1 SGHKS and CDR2 YYEKEE (reference sequence). There are 15 residues in the CDR3. CDR3 residues: CATSGTGGSIHGYTF. The CDR3 DNA reads as TGTGCCACGTCCGGGACAGGGGGCTCGATCCATGGCTACACCTTC.

This clone turned up a few times. This chain connects TRBV5-1 to TRBJ2-7, with 8 bases identical to TRBD1. Germline CDR1 SGHRS, CDR2 YFSETQ. V lost 4 bases, J lost 4 bases, and 7 bases stayed unmatched. This CDR3 is built from 14 residues. CDR3 DNA sequence: TGCGCCAGCAGCATTGGGACAGGCTTTTACGAGCAGTACTTC. Translation gives CASSIGTGFYEQYF.

The chain combines TRBV16 with TRBJ2-3; maybe TRBD2 (6 bases). The CDR3 contains 16 residues. Trimming stripped 4 bases from V and 2 bases from J, with 16 bases between. The V gene's germline CDR1 is KGHSY and CDR2 FQNENV. The CDR3 coding sequence is TGTGCCAGCAGCCTAATTGGTCCGGGGGACACAGATACGCAGTATTTT. Amino acid sequence: CASSLIGPGDTDTQYF.

This chain connects TRBV25-1 to TRBJ1-2; D not certain. From germline, CDR1 is MGHDK and CDR2 SYGVNS. This CDR3 has 10 residues. V gave up 3 bases and J gave up 6 bases, with 2 bases separating them. The CDR3 nucleotides read TGTGCCAGCAGTGAGGATGGCTACACCTTC. Protein product: CASSEDGYTF.

This clone was counted a few times. The chain recombines TRBV5-4 with TRBJ1-1; no clear D gene. In germline, CDR1 is SGHNT, CDR2 YYREEE (reference sequence). The CDR3 consists of 14 residues. The V end was cut by 0 bases, the J end by 11 bases, with 17 bases between. This CDR3 reads CASSLGFGPSDAFF. The CDR3 DNA reads TGTGCCAGCAGCTTGGGTTTTGGGCCTTCGGACGCTTTCTTT.

The chain recombines TRBV7-2 with TRBJ1-4; D is unclear. Per germline, CDR1 SGHTA and CDR2 FQGNSA. V lost 4 bases and J 7 bases, leaving 13 bases between the germline ends. The CDR3 sequence is 14 residues long. As DNA, the CDR3 is TGTGCCAGCAGCTCCGGAGGTGATGGTGAAAAACTGTTTTTT. Translating it yields CASSSGGDGEKLFF.

The chain recombines TRBV6-2 or TRBV6-3 with TRBJ1-4, with TRBD1 as a possible D gene (6 bases). Germline V gives CDR1 MNHEY, CDR2 SVGEGT. V was clipped by 0 bases and J by 6 bases, with 14 bases between them. This CDR3 comprises 16 residues. CDR3 region: CASSYSWGASDEKLFF. CDR3 sequence (DNA): TGTGCCAGCAGTTACTCTTGGGGGGCATCGGATGAAAAACTGTTTTTT.

The gene calls are TRBV18 and TRBJ2-5; D ambiguous. V was pared by 5 bases and J by 1 base, with 8 bases between. Looked up from germline, CDR1 is KGHSH and CDR2 is LQKENI. This CDR3 region has 13 residues. CDR3 bases: TGTGCCAGCTCAGGCATCGCCCAAGAGACCCAGTACTTC. This gives the protein CASSGIAQETQYF.

The J gene is TRBJ2-1, the V gene TRBV29-1; the D gene could be TRBD1 or TRBD2 (5 bases each). The CDR3 covers 14 residues. Germline loops: CDR1 SQVTM, CDR2 ANQGSEA. The V end lost 2 bases, the J end lost 2 bases, and 10 bases lay between the germline ends. The CDR3 DNA reads TGCAGCGTTGAATCCGGGGCCACCTACAATGAGCAGTTCTTC. Translated: CSVESGATYNEQFF.

The chain uses TRBV11-3 and TRBJ2-1; 9 bases map to TRBD1. Germline-derived CDR1 and CDR2 are SGHNT and YENEEA. V lost 1 base, J lost 5 bases, and 9 bases stayed unmatched. The CDR3 spans 17 residues. DNA for the CDR3: TGTGCCAGCAGCTTAGGGGACAGGGTCGCAGGCGACAATGAGCAGTTCTTC. Its translation: CASSLGDRVAGDNEQFF.

The chain is built from TRBV5-1 and TRBJ1-3, with D maybe TRBD1 (5 bases). Germline CDR1 and CDR2: SGHRS and YFSETQ. V was shortened by 4 bases and J by 4 bases, with 24 bases between the two germline ends. CDR3 length: 18 residues. The CDR3 DNA sequence: TGCGCCAGCAGCGTACTCCGGGCCGACAGCTTTGAGGGAAACACCATATATTTT. It translates to CASSVLRADSFEGNTIYF. Drawing the rest from reference TRBV5-1 and TRBJ1-3, the complete variable domain is KAGVTQTPRYLIKTRGQQVTLSCSPISGHRSVSWYQQTPGQGLQFLFEYFSETQRNKGNFPGRFSGRQFSNSRSEMNVSTLELGDSALYLCASSVLRADSFEGNTIYFGEGSWLTVV.

This clone was seen only a few times. J is TRBJ1-6 and V is TRBV6-5, with D perhaps TRBD1 (5 bases). Trimming pared 7 bases from V and 0 bases from J, leaving 7 bases between. Germline CDR1 reads MNHEY; CDR2 reads SVGAGI. CDR3 size: 14 residues. The CDR3 protein is CASTGGSYNSPLHF. CDR3 DNA: TGTGCCAGCACGGGGGGCTCCTATAATTCACCCCTCCACTTT.

As to this clone: At one boundary the junction diverges from the germline segment, which might be a read error. CDR3 in amino acids: CACSGRGHEQYF. CDR3 DNA: TGTGCCTGTAGCGGCAGGGGTCACGAGCAGTACTTC. The chain has TRBV19 and TRBJ2-7; D may be TRBD1 or TRBD2 (6 bases each). The CDR3 loop spans 12 amino acids. Germline assignment: CDR1 LNHDA and CDR2 SQIVND (reference sequence).

V and J are TRBV28 and TRBJ2-3; D gene unclear. With 10 bases removed from V and 4 bases from J, the gap between germline ends came to 24 bases. Germline CDR1 is MDHEN and CDR2 is SYDVKM. The CDR3 totals 16 residues. CDR3 loop: CATTSRVNPESDTQYF. In nucleotides, the CDR3 is TGTGCCACCACCTCACGGGTCAACCCCGAATCAGATACGCAGTATTTT.

This clone has just one count. This chain links TRBV12-3 or TRBV12-4 with TRBJ1-2; 8 bases line up with TRBD1. There are 13 residues in the CDR3. The junction had 6 bases not matched to a gene; V was cut back by 4 bases and J by 8 bases. The CDR3 coding sequence is TGTGCCAGCAGTTCTAGACAGGGGATCGGCTACACCTTC. Translated, it gives CASSSRQGIGYTF.

The V and J genes are TRBV7-2 and TRBJ1-2; 8 bases match TRBD1. The CDR3 has 17 residues. Per germline, CDR1 SGHTA and CDR2 FQGNSA. V lost 6 bases and J lost 8; bases outside the gene matches: 20. In DNA, the CDR3 is TGTGCCAGCAGTTATACGCGGGAGGGGCAGGGGGCGAGGGGCTACACCTTC. It encodes CASSYTREGQGARGYTF.

This clone is a singleton in its sample. Mismatch with germline at one junction end may stem from a read error. The chain is built from TRBV7-6 and TRBJ1-2; D is unclear. Per germline, CDR1 SGHVS and CDR2 FNYEAQ. This CDR3 is 14 amino acids long. The CDR3 nucleotides read TGTGCCAGCAGCCAAGGCCAAGATAACAATGGCTACACCTTC. As protein: CASSQGQDNNGYTF.

Written as DNA, the CDR3 is TGTGCCAGTAGCGATAGCGAGACCCAGTACTTC. Translating it yields CASSDSETQYF. The V call is TRBV12-3 or TRBV12-4, the J call TRBJ2-5; maybe TRBD2 (5 bases). The V end lost 9 bases, the J end lost 5 bases, and 10 bases lay between the germline ends. This CDR3 region has 11 residues.

This chain joins TRBV7-9 and TRBJ2-1, with D tentatively TRBD2 (5 bases). The CDR3 is 13 amino acids. Trimming pared 2 bases from V and 6 bases from J, leaving 8 bases between. Germline lookup yields CDR1 SEHNR and CDR2 FQNEAQ (reference sequence). The CDR3: CASSLIEGNEQFF. In DNA form, the CDR3 reads TGTGCCAGCAGCTTAATTGAGGGCAATGAGCAGTTCTTC.

This chain uses TRBV6-5 with TRBJ1-1, with D unclear. Germline-derived CDR1 and CDR2 are MNHEY and SVGAGI. Trimming cost V 0 bases and J 5 bases, with 10 bases left between them. This CDR3 contains 14 residues. The chain's CDR3 is CASSYSSGDTEAFF. As DNA, the CDR3 is TGTGCCAGCAGTTACTCGAGTGGGGATACTGAAGCTTTCTTT.

V gene TRBV5-1 combines with J gene TRBJ2-5; 10 bases are shared with TRBD1. The V and J ends lost 3 bases and 2 bases, in that order; junction bases with no gene match: 13. The germline V gene encodes CDR1 SGHRS and CDR2 YFSETQ. This CDR3 spans 18 amino acids. CDR3 sequence reads: CASSSRDRGWGIQETQYF. CDR3 sequence (DNA): TGCGCCAGCAGCTCCCGGGACAGGGGATGGGGGATACAAGAGACCCAGTACTTC.

The rearrangement joins TRBV3-1 (or the pseudogene TRBV3-2) to TRBJ1-6; D not resolved. This CDR3 is 13 amino acids long. From germline, CDR1 is LGHDT and CDR2 YNNKEL (reference sequence). Trimming shortened V by 7 bases and J by 6 bases, and 10 bases separated the two germline ends. CDR3 in DNA: TGTGCCAGCAAGGACGCCTTTAATTCACCCCTCCACTTT. Translation gives CASKDAFNSPLHF.

The chain is built from TRBV20-1 and TRBJ2-1; D remains unclear. There are 10 residues in the CDR3. V dropped 6 bases and J dropped 4 bases, with 4 bases sitting between them. Germline V gene lookup returns CDR1 DFQATT and CDR2 SNEGSKA (reference sequence). The CDR3 DNA follows: TGCAGTGCAAAATACAATGAGCAGTTCTTC. Translation gives CSAKYNEQFF.

The table lists this clone with a count of one. The chain carries TRBV30 and TRBJ1-1; no firm D call. CDR1 GTSNPN and CDR2 SVGIG come from the germline V gene (reference sequence). Trimming removed 3 bases at V and 10 bases at J, with 15 bases between. CDR3 length: 12 residues. CDR3: CAWRFSGSGAFF. In DNA, the CDR3 is TGTGCCTGGAGATTTTCTGGAAGCGGAGCTTTCTTT. Full variable domain (rest looked up from reference TRBV30 and TRBJ1-1): SQTIHQWPATLVQPVGSPLSLECTVEGTSNPNLYWYRQAAGRGLQLLFYSVGIGQISSEVPQNLSASRPQDRQFILSSKKLLLSDSGFYLCAWRFSGSGAFFGQGTRLTVV.

The rearrangement joins TRBV18 to TRBJ2-5; TRBD1 agrees at 7 bases. The CDR3 is 14 residues long. V was pared by 4 bases and J by 5 bases, with 7 bases of the junction left unmatched. Germline CDR1 is KGHSH and CDR2 is LQKENI. DNA of the CDR3: TGTGCCAGCTCACGACAGGGAATTTGGGAGACCCAGTACTTC. Protein product: CASSRQGIWETQYF.

J is TRBJ2-1 and V is TRBV28, with 10 nucleotides matching TRBD2. CDR3 length: 16 amino acids. Losses at the gene ends were 4 bases for V and 1 base for J; bases not matched to a gene: 4. The germline V gene encodes CDR1 MDHEN and CDR2 SYDVKM. CDR3 nucleotides: TGTGCCAGCAGTTCCCCGACTAGCGGGTCCTACAATGAGCAGTTCTTC. It is translated as CASSSPTSGSYNEQFF.